The table lists the clone carrying this TCR beta chain with a count of one. These data originate in a study of T cell changes during pregnancy in multiple sclerosis. CDR1 and CDR2 from the germline V gene are SGHNT and YYREEE (reference sequence). The length of the CDR3 is 18 residues. V shed 3 bases and J 2 bases; nucleotides not matched to a gene: 11. This table comes from immunoSEQ multiplex PCR, and its TCRdb copy is limited to in-frame clones, with some not included. This sample carries about 70,000 clones, approximately 94% of them seen once, and the ten largest clones take 0.58%. This chain joins TRBV5-4 and TRBJ1-5; 10 bases are shared with TRBD1. This clonotype was obtained from a female donor with multiple sclerosis, enrolled in a pregnancy study. The sequencing used peripheral blood, collected in the third trimester of pregnancy. DNA of the CDR3: TGTGCCAGCAGCTATCACTCTACCGGGACAGGGGGCAATCAGCCCCAGCATTTT. Its protein product is CASSYHSTGTGGNQPQHF.